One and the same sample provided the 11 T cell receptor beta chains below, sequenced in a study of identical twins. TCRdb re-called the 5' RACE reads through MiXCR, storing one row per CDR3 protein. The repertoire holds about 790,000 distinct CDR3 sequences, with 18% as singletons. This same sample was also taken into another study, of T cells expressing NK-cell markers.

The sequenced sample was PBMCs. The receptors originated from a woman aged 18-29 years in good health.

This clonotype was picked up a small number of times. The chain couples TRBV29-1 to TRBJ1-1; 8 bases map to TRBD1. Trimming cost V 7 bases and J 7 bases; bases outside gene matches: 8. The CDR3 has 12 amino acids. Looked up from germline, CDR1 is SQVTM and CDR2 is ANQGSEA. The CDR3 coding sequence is TGCAGCGGTGGACAGGGCGGGAGTGAAGCTTTCTTT. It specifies CSGGQGGSEAFF.

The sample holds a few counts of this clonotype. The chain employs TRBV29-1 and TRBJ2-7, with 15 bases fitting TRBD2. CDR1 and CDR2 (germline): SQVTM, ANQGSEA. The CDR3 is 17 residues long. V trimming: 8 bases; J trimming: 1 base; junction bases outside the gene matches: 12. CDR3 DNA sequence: TGCAGCATTCTGTGGACTAGCGGGAGGGCCGGATCCTACGAGCAGTACTTC. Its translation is CSILWTSGRAGSYEQYF.

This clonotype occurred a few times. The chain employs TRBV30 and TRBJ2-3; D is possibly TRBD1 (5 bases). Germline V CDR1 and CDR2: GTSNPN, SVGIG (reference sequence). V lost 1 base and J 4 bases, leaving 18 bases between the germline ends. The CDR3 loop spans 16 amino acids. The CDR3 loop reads CAWSAWQGEDADTQYF. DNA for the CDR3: TGTGCCTGGAGTGCTTGGCAGGGTGAAGACGCAGATACGCAGTATTTT.

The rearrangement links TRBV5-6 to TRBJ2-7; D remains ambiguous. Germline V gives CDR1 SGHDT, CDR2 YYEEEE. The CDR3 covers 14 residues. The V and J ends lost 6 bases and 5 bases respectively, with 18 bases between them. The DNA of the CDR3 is TGTGCCAGCACGATTAGGCGGTGGTGGCACGAGCAGTACTTC. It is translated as CASTIRRWWHEQYF.

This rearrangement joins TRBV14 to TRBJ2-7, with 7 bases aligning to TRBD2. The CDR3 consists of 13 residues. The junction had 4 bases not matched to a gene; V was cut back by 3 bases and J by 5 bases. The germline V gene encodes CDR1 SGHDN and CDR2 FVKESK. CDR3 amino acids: CASSQTSLDEQYF. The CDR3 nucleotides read TGTGCCAGCAGCCAGACTAGCTTAGACGAGCAGTACTTC.

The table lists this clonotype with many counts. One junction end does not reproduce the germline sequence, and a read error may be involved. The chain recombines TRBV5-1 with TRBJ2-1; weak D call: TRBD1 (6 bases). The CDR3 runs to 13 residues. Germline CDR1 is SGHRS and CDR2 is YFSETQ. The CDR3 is CASSPGQNNEQFF. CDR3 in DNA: TGTGCCAGCAGCCCCGGACAGAACAATGAGCAGTTCTTC.

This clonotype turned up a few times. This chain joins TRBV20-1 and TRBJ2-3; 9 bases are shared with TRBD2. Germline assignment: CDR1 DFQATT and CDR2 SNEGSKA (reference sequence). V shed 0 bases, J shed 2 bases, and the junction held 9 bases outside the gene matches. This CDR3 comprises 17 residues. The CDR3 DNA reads TGCAGTGCTAGAGATGCCGGGACTAGCAGATTCACAGATACGCAGTATTTT. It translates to CSARDAGTSRFTDTQYF.

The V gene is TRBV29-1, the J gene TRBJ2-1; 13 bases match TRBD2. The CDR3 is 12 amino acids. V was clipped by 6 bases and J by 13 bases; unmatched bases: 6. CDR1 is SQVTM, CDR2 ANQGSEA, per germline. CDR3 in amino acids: CSVRTSGGLQFF. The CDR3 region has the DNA TGCAGCGTGCGGACTAGCGGGGGTCTTCAGTTCTTC.

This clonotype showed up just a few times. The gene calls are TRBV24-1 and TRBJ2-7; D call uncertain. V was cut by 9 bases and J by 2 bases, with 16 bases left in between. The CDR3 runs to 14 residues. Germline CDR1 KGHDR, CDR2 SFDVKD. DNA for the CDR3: TGTGCCACCTGTCGTCCACATTCAGCCTACGAGCAGTACTTC. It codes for CATCRPHSAYEQYF.

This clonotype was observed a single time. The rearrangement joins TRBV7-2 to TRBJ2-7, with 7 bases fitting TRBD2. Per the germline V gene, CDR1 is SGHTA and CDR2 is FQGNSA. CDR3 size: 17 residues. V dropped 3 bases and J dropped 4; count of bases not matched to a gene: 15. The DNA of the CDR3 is TGTGCCAGCAGCTTTTTCGGGGTGGCGGGAGTTATTTACGAGCAGTACTTC. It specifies CASSFFGVAGVIYEQYF.

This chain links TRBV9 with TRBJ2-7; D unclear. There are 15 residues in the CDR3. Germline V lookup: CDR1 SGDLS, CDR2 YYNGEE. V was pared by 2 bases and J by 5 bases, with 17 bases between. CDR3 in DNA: TGTGCCAGCAGCGTCTCCCCCGCCCCTTTAGACGAGCAGTACTTC. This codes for CASSVSPAPLDEQYF.